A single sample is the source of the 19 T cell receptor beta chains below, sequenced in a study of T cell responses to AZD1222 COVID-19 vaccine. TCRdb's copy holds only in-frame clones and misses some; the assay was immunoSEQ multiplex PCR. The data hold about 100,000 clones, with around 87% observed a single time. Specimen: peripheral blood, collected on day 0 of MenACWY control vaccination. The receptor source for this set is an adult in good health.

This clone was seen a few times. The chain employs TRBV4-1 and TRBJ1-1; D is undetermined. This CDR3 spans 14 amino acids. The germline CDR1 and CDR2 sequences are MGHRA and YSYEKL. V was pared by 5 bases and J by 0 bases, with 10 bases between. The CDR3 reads CASSVPPVNTEAFF. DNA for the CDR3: TGCGCCAGCAGCGTTCCTCCGGTGAACACTGAAGCTTTCTTT.

The CDR3: CASSQDLAGSSYNSPLHF. CDR3 in DNA: TGTGCCAGCAGCCAAGATCTTGCGGGGTCTTCCTATAATTCACCCCTCCACTTT. V gene TRBV4-2 combines with J gene TRBJ1-6; D is unresolved. Trimming pared 0 bases from V and 1 base from J, leaving 13 bases between. CDR1 LGHNA and CDR2 YNFKEQ come from the germline V gene. CDR3 length equals 18 residues.

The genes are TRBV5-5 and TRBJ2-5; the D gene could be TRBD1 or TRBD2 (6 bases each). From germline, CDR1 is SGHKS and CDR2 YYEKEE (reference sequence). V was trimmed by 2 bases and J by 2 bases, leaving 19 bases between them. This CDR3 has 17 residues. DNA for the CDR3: TGTGCCAGCAGCTTTTTTGGGGGGCGACCTGAACAAGAGACCCAGTACTTC. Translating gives CASSFFGGRPEQETQYF.

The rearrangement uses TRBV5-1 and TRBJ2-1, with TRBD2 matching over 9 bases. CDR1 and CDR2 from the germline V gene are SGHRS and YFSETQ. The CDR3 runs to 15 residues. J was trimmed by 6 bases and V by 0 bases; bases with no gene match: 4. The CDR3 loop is CASSLGLAGTNEQFF. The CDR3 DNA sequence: TGCGCCAGCAGCTTGGGTCTAGCGGGAACCAATGAGCAGTTCTTC.

The CDR3 loop is CASGQGQGKNEQYF. The CDR3 coding sequence is TGTGCCAGCGGGCAAGGACAGGGGAAGAACGAGCAGTACTTC. This chain links TRBV28 with TRBJ2-7, with TRBD1 matching over 9 bases. The CDR3 has 14 residues. CDR1 is MDHEN, CDR2 SYDVKM, per germline. V lost 8 bases to trimming and J lost 5 bases; unmatched junction nucleotides: 10.

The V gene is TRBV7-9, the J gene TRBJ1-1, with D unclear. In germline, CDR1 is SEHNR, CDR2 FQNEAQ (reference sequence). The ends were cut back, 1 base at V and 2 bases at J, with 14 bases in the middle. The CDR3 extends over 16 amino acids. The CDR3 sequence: CASSLVVGHLNTEAFF. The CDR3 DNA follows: TGTGCCAGCAGCTTAGTGGTAGGCCACCTTAACACTGAAGCTTTCTTT.

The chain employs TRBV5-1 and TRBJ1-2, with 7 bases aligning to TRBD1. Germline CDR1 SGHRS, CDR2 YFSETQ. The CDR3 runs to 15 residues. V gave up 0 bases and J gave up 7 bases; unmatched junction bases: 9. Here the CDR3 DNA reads TGCGCCAGCAGCTTGGATCCAGGGGGTTCGAGTGGCTACACCTTC. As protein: CASSLDPGGSSGYTF.

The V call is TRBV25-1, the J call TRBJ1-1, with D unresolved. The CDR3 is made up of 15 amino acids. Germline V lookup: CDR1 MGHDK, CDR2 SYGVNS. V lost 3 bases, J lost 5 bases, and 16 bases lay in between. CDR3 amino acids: CASSDPTRGETEAFF. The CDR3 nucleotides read TGTGCCAGCAGTGACCCGACGCGCGGAGAAACTGAAGCTTTCTTT.

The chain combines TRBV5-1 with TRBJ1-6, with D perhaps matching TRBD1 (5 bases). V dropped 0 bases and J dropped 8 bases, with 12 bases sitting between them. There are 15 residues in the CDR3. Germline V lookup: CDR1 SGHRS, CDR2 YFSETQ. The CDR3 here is CASSLVDSRDSPLHF. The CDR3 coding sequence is TGCGCCAGCAGCTTGGTCGACTCCAGGGATTCACCCCTCCACTTT.

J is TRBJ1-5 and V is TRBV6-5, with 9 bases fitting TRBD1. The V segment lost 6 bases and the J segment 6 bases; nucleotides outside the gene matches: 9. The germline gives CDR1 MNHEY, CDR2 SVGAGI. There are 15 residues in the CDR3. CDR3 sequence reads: CASRETGTGFQPQHF. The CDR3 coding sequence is TGTGCCAGCAGGGAGACGGGGACAGGGTTTCAGCCCCAGCATTTT.

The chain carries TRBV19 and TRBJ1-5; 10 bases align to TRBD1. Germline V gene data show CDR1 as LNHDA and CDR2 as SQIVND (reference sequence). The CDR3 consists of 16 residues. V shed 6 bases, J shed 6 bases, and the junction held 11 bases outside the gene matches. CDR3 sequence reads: CASSLSRQGAGQPQHF. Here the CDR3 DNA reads TGTGCCAGTAGCCTGTCAAGACAGGGGGCAGGTCAGCCCCAGCATTTT.

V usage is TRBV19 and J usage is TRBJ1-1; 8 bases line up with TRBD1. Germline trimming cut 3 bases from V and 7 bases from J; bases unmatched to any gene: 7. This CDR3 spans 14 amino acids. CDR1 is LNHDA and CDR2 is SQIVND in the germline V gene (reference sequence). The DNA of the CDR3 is TGTGCCAGTAGTATCAGGGGGCGGGAGGGTGAAGCTTTCTTT. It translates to CASSIRGREGEAFF.

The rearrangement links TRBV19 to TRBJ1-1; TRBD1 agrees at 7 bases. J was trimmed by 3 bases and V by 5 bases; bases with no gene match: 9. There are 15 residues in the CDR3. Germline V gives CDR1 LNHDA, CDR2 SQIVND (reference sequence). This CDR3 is CASSATGWIDTEAFF. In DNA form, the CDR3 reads TGTGCCAGTAGTGCGACAGGGTGGATAGACACTGAAGCTTTCTTT. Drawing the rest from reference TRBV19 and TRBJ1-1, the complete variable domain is DGGITQSPKYLFRKEGQNVTLSCEQNLNHDAMYWYRQDPGQGLRLIYYSQIVNDFQKGDIAEGYSVSREKKESFPLTVTSAQKNPTAFYLCASSATGWIDTEAFFGQGTRLTVV.

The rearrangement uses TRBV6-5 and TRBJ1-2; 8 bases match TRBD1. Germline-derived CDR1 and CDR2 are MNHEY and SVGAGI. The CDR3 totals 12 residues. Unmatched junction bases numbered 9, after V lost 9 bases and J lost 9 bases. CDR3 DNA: TGTGCCAGTTGGACAGGGCAAAGGAGCTACACCTTC. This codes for CASWTGQRSYTF.

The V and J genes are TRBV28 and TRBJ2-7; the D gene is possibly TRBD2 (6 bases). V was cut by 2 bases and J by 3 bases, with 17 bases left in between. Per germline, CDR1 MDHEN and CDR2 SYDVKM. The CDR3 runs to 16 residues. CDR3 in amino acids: CASSLDGGAELYEQYF. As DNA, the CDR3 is TGTGCCAGCAGTTTAGACGGAGGGGCCGAACTCTACGAGCAGTACTTC.

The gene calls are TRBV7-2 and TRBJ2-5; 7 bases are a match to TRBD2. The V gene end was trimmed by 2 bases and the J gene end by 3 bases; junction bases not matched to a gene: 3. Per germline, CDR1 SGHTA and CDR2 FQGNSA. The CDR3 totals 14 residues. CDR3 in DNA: TGTGCCAGCAGCTTATCAGCGGGAAAAGAGACCCAGTACTTC. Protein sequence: CASSLSAGKETQYF.

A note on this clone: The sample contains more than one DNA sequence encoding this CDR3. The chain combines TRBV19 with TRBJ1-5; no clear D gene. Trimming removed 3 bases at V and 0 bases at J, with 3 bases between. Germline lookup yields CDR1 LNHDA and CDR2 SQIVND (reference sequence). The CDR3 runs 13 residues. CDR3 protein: CASSISSNQPQHF. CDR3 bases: TGTGCCAGTAGTATCTCTAGCAATCAGCCCCAGCATTTT. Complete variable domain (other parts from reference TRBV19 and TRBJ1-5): DGGITQSPKYLFRKEGQNVTLSCEQNLNHDAMYWYRQDPGQGLRLIYYSQIVNDFQKGDIAEGYSVSREKKESFPLTVTSAQKNPTAFYLCASSISSNQPQHFGDGTRLSIL.

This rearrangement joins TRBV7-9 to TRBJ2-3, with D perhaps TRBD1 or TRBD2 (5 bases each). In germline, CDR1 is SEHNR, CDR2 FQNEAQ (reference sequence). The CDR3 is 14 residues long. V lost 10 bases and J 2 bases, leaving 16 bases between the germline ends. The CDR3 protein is CATSRDHYTDTQYF. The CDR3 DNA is TGTGCCACTTCCCGGGACCATTACACAGATACGCAGTATTTT.

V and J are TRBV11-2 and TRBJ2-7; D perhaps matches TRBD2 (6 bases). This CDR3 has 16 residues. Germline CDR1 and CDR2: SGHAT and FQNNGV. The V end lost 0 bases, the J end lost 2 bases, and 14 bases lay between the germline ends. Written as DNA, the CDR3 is TGTGCCAGCAGCTTAGAGTGGTCGGGCGGGGCCTACGAGCAGTACTTC. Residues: CASSLEWSGGAYEQYF. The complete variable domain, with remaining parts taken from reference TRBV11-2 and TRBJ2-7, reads EAGVAQSPRYKIIEKRQSVAFWCNPISGHATLYWYQQILGQGPKLLIQFQNNGVVDDSQLPKDRFSAERLKGVDSTLKIQPAKLEDSAVYLCASSLEWSGGAYEQYFGPGTRLTVT.